The entry below gives a single TCR beta chain sequence along with its context. The antigen remains undetermined. Some clones are missing from TCRdb's copy, which holds only in-frame ones; the method was immunoSEQ multiplex PCR. The sample gives roughly 81,000 clones, just under 95% of which show up once; more than 1.1% is in the top ten. This sample stems from a study of human versus mouse CDR3 diversity and MHC coevolution. The study's findings and limits: Most of the three human donors had the lowest clonal inequality.

This CDR3 is built from 16 residues. Germline V gene data show CDR1 as LNHNV and CDR2 as YYDKDF (reference sequence). V gave up 6 bases and J gave up 0 bases, with 15 bases separating them. What was sequenced was naive CD4+ T cells from blood. The subset denotes: CD45RO-negative CD62L-positive naive CD4 T cells. This sequence originates from a person aged 30 to 70 in good health. This chain uses TRBV15 with TRBJ2-1; D not certain. CDR3 in DNA: TGTGCCACCAGACGTGAGACTGAGAGCTCCTACAATGAGCAGTTCTTC. It is translated as CATRRETESSYNEQFF. The complete variable domain, with remaining parts taken from reference TRBV15 and TRBJ2-1, reads DAMVIQNPRYQVTQFGKPVTLSCSQTLNHNVMYWYQQKSSQAPKLLFHYYDKDFNNEADTPDNFQSRRPNTSFCFLDIRSPGLGDTAMYLCATRRETESSYNEQFFGPGTRLTVL.